This TCR beta chain was obtained from a study of CD8 T cells in ankylosing spondylitis. In its sample, this clonotype was seen many times. The antigen is not known. Study observations and caveats: Apparently characteristic of ankylosing spondylitis blood was a TCR beta motif (about eight highly homologous variants).

Via MiXCR, TCRdb re-called the 5' RACE reads, giving one row per CDR3 protein. The repertoire holds around 490,000 distinct CDR3 sequences, with over 4% as singletons. CDR1 is SEHNR, CDR2 FQNEAQ, per germline (reference sequence). V lost 4 bases and J lost 6, with 10 bases in between. This CDR3 has 12 residues. This receptor was taken from a male donor with ankylosing spondylitis. J is TRBJ2-7 and V is TRBV7-9; perhaps TRBD2 as D (5 bases). Sequenced input: blood, either unsorted or a sorted T cell fraction (not recorded which). CDR3 loop: CASSWSGREQYF. The CDR3 bases are TGTGCCAGCAGCTGGAGCGGACGCGAGCAGTACTTC.